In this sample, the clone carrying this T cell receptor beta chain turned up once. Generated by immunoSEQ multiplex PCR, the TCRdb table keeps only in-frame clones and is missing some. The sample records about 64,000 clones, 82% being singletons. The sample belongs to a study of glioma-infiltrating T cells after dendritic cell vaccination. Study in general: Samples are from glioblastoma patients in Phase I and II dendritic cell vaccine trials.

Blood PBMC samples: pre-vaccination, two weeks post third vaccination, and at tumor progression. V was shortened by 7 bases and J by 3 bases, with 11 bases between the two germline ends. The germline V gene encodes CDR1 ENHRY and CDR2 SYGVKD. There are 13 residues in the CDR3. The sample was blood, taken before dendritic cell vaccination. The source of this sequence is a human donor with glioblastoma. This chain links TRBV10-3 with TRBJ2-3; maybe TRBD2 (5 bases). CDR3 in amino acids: CAINERETDTQYF. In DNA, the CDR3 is TGTGCCATCAACGAGAGGGAAACAGATACGCAGTATTTT.